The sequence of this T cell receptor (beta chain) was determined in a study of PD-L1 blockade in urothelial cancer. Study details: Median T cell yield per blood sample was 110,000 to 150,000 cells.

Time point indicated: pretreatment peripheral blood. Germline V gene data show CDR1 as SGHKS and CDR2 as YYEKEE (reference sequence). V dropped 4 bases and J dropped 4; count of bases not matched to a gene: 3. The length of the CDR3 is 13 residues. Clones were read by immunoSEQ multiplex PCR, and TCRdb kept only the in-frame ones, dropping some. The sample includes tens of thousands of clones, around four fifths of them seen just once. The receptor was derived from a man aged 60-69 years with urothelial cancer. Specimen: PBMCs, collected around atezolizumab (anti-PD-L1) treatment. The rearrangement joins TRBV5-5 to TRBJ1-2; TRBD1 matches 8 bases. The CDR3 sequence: CASSPDRVYGYTF. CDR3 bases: TGTGCCAGCAGCCCGGACAGGGTCTATGGCTACACCTTC. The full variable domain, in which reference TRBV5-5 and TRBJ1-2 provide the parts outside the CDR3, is DAGVTQSPTHLIKTRGQQVTLRCSPISGHKSVSWYQQVLGQGPQFIFQYYEKEERGRGNFPDRFSARQFPNYSSELNVNALLLGDSALYLCASSPDRVYGYTFGSGTRLTVV.